This TCR beta chain is from a study of blood T cell repertoires in COVID-19. The CDR3 sequence is 14 residues long. Trimming left V 6 bases short and J 7 bases short, with 15 bases between. Germline V gives CDR1 MNHEY, CDR2 SVGAGI. Clones were sequenced by immunoSEQ multiplex PCR, and TCRdb holds only the in-frame ones, with some missing. The sample has 55,000 or so clones, about 80% seen once. Specimen: peripheral blood. The TCR sequence derives from a man younger than 45 with COVID-19, enrolled during active disease. V and J are TRBV6-5 and TRBJ1-4, with D possibly being TRBD1 (6 bases). CDR3 nucleotide sequence: TGTGCCAGCAGCCAGAGGGGGGGCGGTGAAAAACTGTTTTTT. Translation gives CASSQRGGGEKLFF.